Detailed here is one TCR beta chain. The target antigen is unknown. The data belong to a study of OX40 agonist ivuxolimab in advanced cancers. Whole-study findings and limits: Both blood CD4+ and CD8+ T cells showed clonal growth by week 6 at 0.1 to 3.0 mg/kg. Among the lowest peripheral clonal expansion occurred in 0.1-3.0 mg/kg partial responders.

Data came from immunoSEQ multiplex PCR; TCRdb stores just in-frame clones and leaves some out. The data show roughly 56,000 clones, 70% to 90% seen once. Germline CDR1 and CDR2: SGHAT and FQNNGV. Trimming removed 3 bases from V and 3 bases from J; junction bases left unmatched: 5. This CDR3 contains 15 residues. The chain couples TRBV11-2 to TRBJ2-1; TRBD1 matches at 7 bases. This TCR was recovered from an adult with an advanced solid tumor such as melanoma, head and neck, liver or kidney cancer. The input for sequencing was CD4+ or CD8+ T cells sorted from blood, taken in a trial of the OX40 agonist ivuxolimab. The CDR3 nucleotides are TGTGCCAGCAGCTTTGACCGGGACAGCTACAATGAGCAGTTCTTC. It translates to CASSFDRDSYNEQFF.